The present entry profiles one T cell receptor (beta chain) with its context. Its antigen is currently not known. The input lacks base qualities; no much larger clone sits a single base away. V trim: 5 bases; J trim: 2 bases; unmatched bases: 8. Including cysteine and phenylalanine, the CDR3 has 17 amino acids. The CDR3 DNA has 51 bases and is translated from base 1. Taken from the germline V gene, the CDR1 and CDR2 loops are LGHNA and YNFKEQ. This specimen belongs to a study of blood T cell repertoires in COVID-19 (dated by TCRdb to 2019 to 2021). About the study as a whole: Samples from collaborators originated in the United States, Italy and Spain and spanned both the acute and convalescent phases of COVID-19. The samples were drawn from the first 160 participants of the ongoing ImmuneRACE study and from over a thousand subjects provided by 6 global collaborators. The sample metadata nearly always contained a de-identified subject ID, COVID-19 status, age in years and sex. Subjects who had been exposed to COVID-19, were actively infected with it, or had recovered from it provided the deeply sampled blood TCRbeta repertoires that made up the dataset. The material from the prospective study consisted of cDNA or gDNA derived from T cells, B-cell-depleted T cells, or PBMCs. HLA class I and class II types, where available, came from metadata supplied by the sample provider rather than from assay-based typing. The repertoires were released in a freely available public database intended as a resource for research on the immune response to SARS-CoV-2. Overall results and qualifications from the work: How much clinical and demographic metadata was included differed by source and by participant, and the metadata was provided uncurated.

TCRbeta CDR3 regions were amplified from genomic DNA by means of the immunoSEQ Assay, a bias-controlled multiplex PCR. As for the original processing: Within the assay, amplification of reference gene primers was used to estimate how many nucleated cells each sample contained. To quantify the absolute abundance of each unique TCRbeta CDR3 rearrangement, sequence reads were collapsed and filtered. Productive Simpson clonality was computed per sample as the square root of Simpson's diversity index over productive rearrangements. TCRdb took this table from immuneACCESS and kept in-frame rearrangements with V and J called. Such tables lack part of the clones; where checked against another copy, unresolved V genes explain under half of the gap, and the rest is unexplained. The V and J calls and the clone size are those of that table, but D and trimming were determined from the DNA. The sample has about 64,000 clones on record, 78% of them singletons. The ten largest clones take up 12% to 15% of the sample.

In Seattle, one collaborating source enrolled patients while the infection was active and tracked those patients longitudinally over the course of disease. Whole blood was collected in K2EDTA tubes by collaborating institutions according to the institutions' own protocols. For TCRbeta analysis, collaborator samples were shipped as frozen whole blood, as isolated PBMCs, or as DNA extracted from either sample type. This TCR was sampled from a man in his sixties with COVID-19, enrolled during active disease. Specimen: peripheral blood. Here the chain combines TRBV4-2 and TRBJ2-7, with 14 middle bases fitting TRBD2. Here the CDR3 is given as CASSVTSGGAGPYEQYF. The DNA sequence follows: TGTGCCAGCAGCGTGACTAGCGGGGGGGCGGGCCCCTACGAGCAGTACTTC.